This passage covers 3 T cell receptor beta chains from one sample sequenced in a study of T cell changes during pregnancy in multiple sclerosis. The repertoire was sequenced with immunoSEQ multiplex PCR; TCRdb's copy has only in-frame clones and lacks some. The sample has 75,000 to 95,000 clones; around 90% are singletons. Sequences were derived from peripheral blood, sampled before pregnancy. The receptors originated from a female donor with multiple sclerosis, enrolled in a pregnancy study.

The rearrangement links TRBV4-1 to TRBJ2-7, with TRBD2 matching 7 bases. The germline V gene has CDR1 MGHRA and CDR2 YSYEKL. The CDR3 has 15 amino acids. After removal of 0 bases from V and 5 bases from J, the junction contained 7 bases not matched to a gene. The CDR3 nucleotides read TGCGCCAGCAGCCAAGATGGGGGAGGGCCTGACGAGCAGTACTTC. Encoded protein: CASSQDGGGPDEQYF.

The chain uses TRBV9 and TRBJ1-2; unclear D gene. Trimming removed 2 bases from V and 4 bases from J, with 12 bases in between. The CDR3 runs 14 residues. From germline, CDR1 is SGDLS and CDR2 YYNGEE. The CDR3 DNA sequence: TGTGCCAGCAGCGTGGAGGGAAGGAGCTATGGCTACACCTTC. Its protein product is CASSVEGRSYGYTF.

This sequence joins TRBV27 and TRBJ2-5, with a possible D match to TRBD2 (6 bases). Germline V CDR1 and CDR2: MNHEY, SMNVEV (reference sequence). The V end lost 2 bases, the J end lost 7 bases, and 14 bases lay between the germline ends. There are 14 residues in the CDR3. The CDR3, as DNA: TGTGCCAGCAGTTTAAAAGGCGGGGCGGGGACCCAGTACTTC. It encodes CASSLKGGAGTQYF.